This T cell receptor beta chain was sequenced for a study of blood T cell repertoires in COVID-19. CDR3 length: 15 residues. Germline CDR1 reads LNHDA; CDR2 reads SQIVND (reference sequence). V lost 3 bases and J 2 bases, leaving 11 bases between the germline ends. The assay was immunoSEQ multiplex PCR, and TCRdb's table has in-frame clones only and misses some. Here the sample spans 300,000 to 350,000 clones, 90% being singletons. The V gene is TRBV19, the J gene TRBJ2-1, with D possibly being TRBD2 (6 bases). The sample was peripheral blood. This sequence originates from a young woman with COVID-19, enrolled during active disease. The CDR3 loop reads CASSIGGGTYNEQFF. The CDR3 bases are TGTGCCAGTAGTATTGGTGGCGGGACCTACAATGAGCAGTTCTTC.